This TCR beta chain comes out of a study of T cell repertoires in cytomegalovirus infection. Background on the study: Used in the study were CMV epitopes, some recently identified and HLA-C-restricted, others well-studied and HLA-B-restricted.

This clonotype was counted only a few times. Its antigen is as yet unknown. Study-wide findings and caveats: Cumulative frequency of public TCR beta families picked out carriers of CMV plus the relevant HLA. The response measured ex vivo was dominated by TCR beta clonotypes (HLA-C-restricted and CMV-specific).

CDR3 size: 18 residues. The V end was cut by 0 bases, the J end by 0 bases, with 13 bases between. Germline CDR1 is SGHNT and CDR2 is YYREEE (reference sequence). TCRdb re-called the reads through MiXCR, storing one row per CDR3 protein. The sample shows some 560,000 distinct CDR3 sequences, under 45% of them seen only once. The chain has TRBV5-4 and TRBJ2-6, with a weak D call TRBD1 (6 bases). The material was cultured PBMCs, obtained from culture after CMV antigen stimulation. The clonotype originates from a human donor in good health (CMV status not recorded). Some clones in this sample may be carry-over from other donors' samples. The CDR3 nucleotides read TGTGCCAGCAGCTTGGATCAGGGGAGAAACTCTGGGGCCAACGTCCTGACTTTC. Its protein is CASSLDQGRNSGANVLTF.